Presented here are 21 T cell receptor beta chains from one specimen sequenced in a study of cytomegalovirus exposure and HLA in healthy donors. PCR was performed using 60 Vbeta and 13 Jbeta primers. Measured with immunoSEQ multiplex PCR; TCRdb has only the in-frame clones, and not every one. The table includes some 70,000 clones, about 75% detected once. The sequencing sample was made of PBMCs. The source is a man between 18 and 29 years old in good health and CMV-seronegative.

Concerning this clone: Other DNA sequences within the sample encode an identical CDR3. This sequence joins TRBV9 and TRBJ2-2, with D tentatively TRBD2 (6 bases). Germline CDR1 reads SGDLS; CDR2 reads YYNGEE. The V end lost 2 bases, the J end lost 10 bases, and 9 bases lay between the germline ends. CDR3 length: 12 residues. In nucleotides, the CDR3 is TGTGCCAGCAGCGTCGGGGGAGAGGAGCTGTTTTTT. Translated: CASSVGGEELFF.

This chain joins TRBV6-4 and TRBJ2-3; 9 bases match TRBD2. The V segment lost 2 bases and the J segment 5 bases; nucleotides outside the gene matches: 5. This CDR3 spans 15 amino acids. CDR1 is MRHNA, CDR2 SNTAGT, per germline. The CDR3 loop reads CASSDVAGELDTQYF. CDR3 DNA: TGTGCCAGCAGTGACGTAGCGGGGGAATTAGATACGCAGTATTTT.

CDR3 residues: CATGRTGGSRRESYEQYF. In DNA, the CDR3 is TGTGCCACAGGGAGGACAGGGGGAAGCCGGCGTGAGAGCTACGAGCAGTACTTC. V usage is TRBV10-3 and J usage is TRBJ2-5; 10 positions match TRBD1. The DNA end is a closer match to TRBJ2-7, so the J assignment may be wrong. There are 18 residues in the CDR3. CDR1 is ENHRY and CDR2 is SYGVKD in the germline V gene.

The chain recombines TRBV28 with TRBJ1-2; D possibly corresponds to TRBD1 (6 bases). Trimming shortened V by 3 bases and J by 8 bases, and 19 bases separated the two germline ends. Germline V gene data show CDR1 as MDHEN and CDR2 as SYDVKM. This CDR3 region has 15 residues. The CDR3 DNA reads TGTGCCAGCAGTTTTGGTCAGGGGATCGTGACGGGCTACACCTTC. It translates to CASSFGQGIVTGYTF.

This clone was counted a single time. V usage is TRBV5-1 and J usage is TRBJ2-5; TRBD2 agrees at 7 bases. This CDR3 region has 16 residues. The V and J ends lost 1 base and 2 bases, in that order; junction bases with no gene match: 8. Germline assignment: CDR1 SGHRS and CDR2 YFSETQ. CDR3 in amino acids: CASSLNGGRLQETQYF. The CDR3 DNA sequence: TGCGCCAGCAGCTTGAACGGGGGGAGACTTCAAGAGACCCAGTACTTC.

The rearrangement uses TRBV27 and TRBJ2-5; 11 bases fit TRBD1. The J segment lost 9 bases and the V segment lost 5 bases, leaving 8 bases of the junction unmatched. Looked up from germline, CDR1 is MNHEY and CDR2 is SMNVEV (reference sequence). This CDR3 has 14 residues. DNA of the CDR3: TGTGCCAGCAGTCCTGGGACAGGGGGAACGGCCCAGTACTTC. Translation: CASSPGTGGTAQYF.

The chain has TRBV6-4 and TRBJ2-1; no reliable D call. CDR3 size: 15 residues. Trimming left V 6 bases short and J 4 bases short, with 16 bases between. Germline assignment: CDR1 MRHNA and CDR2 SNTAGT. CDR3 loop: CASSQEFFPYNEQFF. CDR3 coding DNA: TGTGCCAGCAGCCAAGAGTTTTTCCCTTACAATGAGCAGTTCTTC.

The chain joins TRBV6-1 to TRBJ2-7, with 12 bases lining up with TRBD2. The J segment lost 3 bases and the V segment lost 0 bases, leaving 3 bases of the junction unmatched. This CDR3 has 16 amino acids. Germline loops: CDR1 MNHNS, CDR2 SASEGT. The CDR3 coding sequence is TGTGCCAGCAGTGAAGCACTAGCGGGGGGATTCTACGAGCAGTACTTC. Encoded protein: CASSEALAGGFYEQYF.

The J gene is TRBJ2-5, the V gene TRBV6-5, with D unresolved. The CDR3 consists of 14 residues. Germline CDR1 and CDR2: MNHEY and SVGAGI. The V gene lost 0 bases and the J gene lost 2 bases, with 7 bases spanning the gap. The CDR3 protein is CASSYSNSQETQYF. CDR3 DNA: TGTGCCAGCAGTTACTCGAACTCACAAGAGACCCAGTACTTC.

The chain joins TRBV2 to TRBJ2-7, with 10 positions matching TRBD2. The CDR3 covers 15 residues. The V gene end was trimmed by 7 bases and the J gene end by 0 bases; junction bases not matched to a gene: 6. Germline V gene lookup returns CDR1 SNHLY and CDR2 FYNNEI. CDR3 nucleotide sequence: TGTGCCAGCACTAGCGGGGGACCCAGCTCCTACGAGCAGTACTTC. Its protein product is CASTSGGPSSYEQYF.

The chain carries TRBV7-9 and TRBJ1-1; tentatively, D is TRBD1 (5 bases). This CDR3 has 16 residues. Between the trimmed V and J ends, which lost 4 bases and 5 bases, there was a span of 20 bases. Germline CDR1 SEHNR, CDR2 FQNEAQ (reference sequence). The CDR3 protein is CASSSDGGLTGTEAFF. In DNA, the CDR3 is TGTGCCAGCAGCTCAGACGGGGGTTTGACGGGAACTGAAGCTTTCTTT.

The chain links TRBV11-3 to TRBJ2-2; 10 nucleotides line up with TRBD2. There are 17 residues in the CDR3. The germline CDR1 and CDR2 sequences are SGHNT and YENEEA. V lost 2 bases, J lost 1 base, and 4 bases stayed unmatched. CDR3 in amino acids: CASSLNPSGGNTGELFF. CDR3 nucleotides: TGTGCCAGCAGCTTAAACCCTAGCGGGGGGAACACCGGGGAGCTGTTTTTT.

The rearrangement uses TRBV2 and TRBJ2-7; 8 nucleotides agree with TRBD1. The germline CDR1 and CDR2 sequences are SNHLY and FYNNEI. V lost 5 bases, J lost 6 bases, and 9 bases stayed unmatched. There are 14 residues in the CDR3. DNA of the CDR3: TGTGCCAGCAGTCGCGACAGGGGACTGAGCGAGCAGTACGTC. Translated, it gives CASSRDRGLSEQYV.

The rearrangement uses TRBV28 and TRBJ2-1; D may be TRBD1 (6 bases). Germline V gene sequence: CDR1 MDHEN, CDR2 SYDVKM. This CDR3 region has 15 residues. The V gene lost 7 bases and the J gene lost 0 bases, with 13 bases spanning the gap. The CDR3 DNA reads as TGTGCCAGCACTGACCAGGGGTCCTCCTACAATGAGCAGTTCTTC. Its translation: CASTDQGSSYNEQFF.

For the CDR3, the DNA is TGTGCCAGCAGCTTAGTCGGGAGGGCTGAAGCTTTCTTT. This sequence encodes CASSLVGRAEAFF. V is TRBV5-6 and J is TRBJ1-1; D unclear. This CDR3 spans 13 amino acids. Per germline, CDR1 SGHDT and CDR2 YYEEEE. Trimming removed 2 bases from V and 6 bases from J, with 11 bases in between.

The chain combines TRBV4-1 with TRBJ2-3; no reliable D call. CDR1 is MGHRA and CDR2 is YSYEKL in the germline V gene. V was shortened by 0 bases and J by 0 bases, with 13 bases between the two germline ends. CDR3 length: 17 amino acids. The CDR3 sequence: CASSQDHSFISTDTQYF. CDR3 coding DNA: TGCGCCAGCAGCCAAGATCACAGTTTTATAAGCACAGATACGCAGTATTTT.

The chain combines TRBV2 with TRBJ1-2; D not certain. Trimming removed 0 bases from V and 4 bases from J, with 15 bases in between. Germline V gene lookup returns CDR1 SNHLY and CDR2 FYNNEI. This CDR3 contains 16 residues. CDR3 DNA: TGTGCCAGCAGTGAAGCGATGAGTGTTTCGGGCTATGGCTACACCTTC. Translating gives CASSEAMSVSGYGYTF. The full variable domain, rest sourced from reference TRBV2 and TRBJ1-2, is EPEVTQTPSHQVTQMGQEVILRCVPISNHLYFYWYRQILGQKVEFLVSFYNNEISEKSEIFDDQFSVERPDGSNFTLKIRSTKLEDSAMYFCASSEAMSVSGYGYTFGSGTRLTVV.

CDR3 protein: CASSGGRGNEKLFF. CDR3 in DNA: TGTGCCAGCAGCGGAGGTCGGGGGAACGAAAAACTGTTTTTT. The chain employs TRBV4-2 and TRBJ1-4; TRBD1 is a possible D gene (5 bases). This CDR3 has 14 residues. Germline V gene lookup returns CDR1 LGHNA and CDR2 YNFKEQ. Trimming removed 5 bases from V and 8 bases from J, with 15 bases in between.

The chain has TRBV9 and TRBJ2-7; 8 nucleotides agree with TRBD1. The germline V gene has CDR1 SGDLS and CDR2 YYNGEE. The V and J ends lost 2 bases and 6 bases, in that order; junction bases with no gene match: 7. The CDR3 loop spans 14 amino acids. The DNA for the CDR3 is TGTGCCAGCAGCGTTCAGGGGGCTTTCGGCGAGCAGTACTTC. It codes for CASSVQGAFGEQYF.

The CDR3 loop is CASSEVTPSEQFF. The CDR3, as DNA: TGTGCCAGCAGTGAAGTAACTCCAAGTGAGCAGTTCTTC. The chain recombines TRBV2 with TRBJ2-1; D remains ambiguous. Germline values: CDR1 SNHLY, CDR2 FYNNEI. The CDR3 is 13 residues long. Deletions cut 1 base from V and 9 bases from J, with 10 bases between.

The chain combines TRBV5-1 with TRBJ2-1; perhaps TRBD2 as D (7 bases). The germline V gene encodes CDR1 SGHRS and CDR2 YFSETQ. The CDR3 contains 16 residues. The V gene lost 0 bases and the J gene lost 7 bases, with 17 bases spanning the gap. Here the CDR3 DNA reads TGCGCCAGCAGCTTGGGTGGGGGGGGGCCGAGGAATGAGCAGTTCTTC. Protein product: CASSLGGGGPRNEQFF.